The rows below give T cell receptor beta chains drawn from one sample of a study of cytomegalovirus exposure and HLA in healthy donors. Sequencing used immunoSEQ multiplex PCR; TCRdb keeps in-frame clones, though not all of them. The table has about 120,000 clones, about 70% seen once. Sequences were obtained from PBMCs. These TCRs come from a woman between 35 and 50 years old in good health and CMV-seropositive. The conserved cysteine and the conserved F or W are not part of the CDR3 here. D genes are given only for firm matches.

>TRBV29-1|TRBD2|TRBJ2-5
SVALAGDRQY
>TRBV30|TRBD1|TRBJ2-3
AWGQGAPDTQY
>TRBV2|TRBD1|TRBJ2-2
ASNSRDRGPGELF
>TRBV7-2|TRBD1|TRBJ1-6
ASSSGAGGNSPLH
>TRBV7-8|NA|TRBJ2-1
ASSLYRLGKDNEQF
>TRBV27|NA|TRBJ1-6
FPRGNSPLH
>TRBV7-6|NA|TRBJ1-1
ASSLSGNTEAF
>TRBV7-9|TRBD1|TRBJ2-7
ASSPATPGGTYEQY
>TRBV5-4|NA|TRBJ2-1
ASTKYNEQF
>TRBV5-1|NA|TRBJ1-6
ASSLEERGGSPLH
>TRBV30|TRBD2|TRBJ2-3
ASRPGLADTDTQY
>TRBV7-9|NA|TRBJ1-5
ASSPGGNQPQH
>TRBV6-5|NA|TRBJ1-3
ASSYGRSGNTIY
>TRBV6-5|TRBD1|TRBJ2-7
ASSRTGPGQY
>TRBV6-5|NA|TRBJ1-4
ASSYSGRGREKLF
>TRBV10-3|TRBD1|TRBJ2-3
AIRQGVTDTQY
>TRBV6-1|TRBD1|TRBJ1-5
ASSTGQGNQPQH
>TRBV13|TRBD2|TRBJ2-7
ASSSRGGGLRNEQY
>TRBV21-1|NA|TRBJ2-7
ASSKALASGHYEQY
>TRBV5-6|TRBD1|TRBJ1-2
ASSLIRTGDRGYT
>TRBV19|TRBD1|TRBJ1-1
ASNPTGTDTEAF
>TRBV4-2|NA|TRBJ1-6
ASSQALRGNNSPLH
>TRBV2|TRBD2|TRBJ2-7
ASSSGLAYEQY
>TRBV6-5|NA|TRBJ1-1
ASNNNMNTEAF
>TRBV11-2|NA|TRBJ2-6
ASSLFNFGANVLT
>TRBV19|NA|TRBJ1-1
ASSFRQDREAF
>TRBV5-1|NA|TRBJ1-2
ASTQEPTGSGYGYT
>TRBV30|NA|TRBJ1-3
AWSPGPLGGNTIY
>TRBV6-5|TRBD1|TRBJ2-2
ASSRDSFTGELF
>TRBV2|NA|TRBJ1-6
ASRSGGLGNSPLH